The rows below give T cell receptor beta chains drawn from one sample of a study of blood T cell repertoires in COVID-19. Profiled with immunoSEQ multiplex PCR; TCRdb holds only in-frame clones, not every one. Altogether around 140,000 clones are present, around 80% being singletons, with the ten largest covering 3.5%. Sequencing was done on a sample of peripheral blood. These receptors were taken from a man aged 70-80 years who had recovered from COVID-19. CDR3s include the opening cysteine and the closing phenylalanine or tryptophan. The order of the fields is CDR3 DNA, CDR3 protein, clone size, V gene, J gene, D gene. A D gene is named only where the DNA matches it firmly. Part of the rows lack a size; the others show once, few, many or a class for expanded clones.

CDR3nt: TGTGCCAGCAGCCGACGCCGGGACCCGGGACTAGCGGACCTCGAGCAGTACTTC
CDR3aa: CASSRRRDPGLADLEQYF
abundance: NA
v_gene: TRBV13
j_gene: TRBJ2-7
d_gene: TRBD2

CDR3nt: TGCGCCAGCAGGACTAGCGGGAGAGTCTACAATGAGCAGTTCTTC
CDR3aa: CASRTSGRVYNEQFF
abundance: NA
v_gene: TRBV5-1
j_gene: TRBJ2-1
d_gene: TRBD2

CDR3nt: TGTGCCAGCAGTTACTTTTCGGGTTCACCCCTCCACTTT
CDR3aa: CASSYFSGSPLHF
abundance: NA
v_gene: TRBV6-5
j_gene: TRBJ1-6
d_gene: NA

CDR3nt: TGTGCTAGTGCTAGCGGAGCAGATACGCAGTATTTT
CDR3aa: CASASGADTQYF
abundance: NA
v_gene: TRBV12-5
j_gene: TRBJ2-3
d_gene: TRBD2

CDR3nt: TGTGCCATCAGTGAAAGACAGAATAGCAATCAGCCCCAGCATTTT
CDR3aa: CAISERQNSNQPQHF
abundance: NA
v_gene: TRBV10-3
j_gene: TRBJ1-5
d_gene: NA

CDR3nt: TGCGCCAGCAGCCAAGATCCGACAGAGGCAACTAATGAAAAACTGTTTTTT
CDR3aa: CASSQDPTEATNEKLFF
abundance: NA
v_gene: TRBV4-1
j_gene: TRBJ1-4
d_gene: NA

CDR3nt: TGCGCCAGCAGCTTGGAAATGAGTGCCGAGCAGTACTTC
CDR3aa: CASSLEMSAEQYF
abundance: NA
v_gene: TRBV5-1
j_gene: TRBJ2-7
d_gene: NA

CDR3nt: TGTGCCAGCAGTTTAAGCTCTAACTATGGCTACACCTTC
CDR3aa: CASSLSSNYGYTF
abundance: NA
v_gene: TRBV12-3/TRBV12-4
j_gene: TRBJ1-2
d_gene: NA

CDR3nt: TGTGCCAGCAGACTACCGGGACTAGCGTCCTACGAGCAGTACTTC
CDR3aa: CASRLPGLASYEQYF
abundance: NA
v_gene: TRBV28
j_gene: TRBJ2-7
d_gene: TRBD2

CDR3nt: TGTGCCAGCAGTTTGTGGGCCGAAGAGACCCAGTACTTC
CDR3aa: CASSLWAEETQYF
abundance: few
v_gene: TRBV6-2/TRBV6-3
j_gene: TRBJ2-5
d_gene: NA

CDR3nt: TGCGCCAGCAGCCCCACCGGCGCTAGTTTAGGGGGCGGCACAGATACGCAGTATTTT
CDR3aa: CASSPTGASLGGGTDTQYF
abundance: NA
v_gene: TRBV4-1
j_gene: TRBJ2-3
d_gene: TRBD1

CDR3nt: TGTGCCAGCAGTGAGACTAGCGTGCAGTTCTTC
CDR3aa: CASSETSVQFF
abundance: NA
v_gene: TRBV2
j_gene: TRBJ2-1
d_gene: TRBD2

CDR3nt: TGCGCCAGCAGCCTGGGACAGGGATTGAATGCCTACGAGCAGTACTTC
CDR3aa: CASSLGQGLNAYEQYF
abundance: NA
v_gene: TRBV5-1
j_gene: TRBJ2-7
d_gene: TRBD1

CDR3nt: TGTGCCAGTAGTATGGACAACTCCGTCCCGGCTACGCAGTATTTT
CDR3aa: CASSMDNSVPATQYF
abundance: few
v_gene: TRBV19
j_gene: TRBJ2-3
d_gene: NA

CDR3nt: TGTGCCAGCATTCGAGGACTAGCGGGAGGGGACGAGCAGTACTTC
CDR3aa: CASIRGLAGGDEQYF
abundance: NA
v_gene: TRBV2
j_gene: TRBJ2-7
d_gene: TRBD2

CDR3nt: TGTGCCAGCAGTTACGGAGACAGCACAGATACGCAGTATTTT
CDR3aa: CASSYGDSTDTQYF
abundance: NA
v_gene: TRBV6-5
j_gene: TRBJ2-3
d_gene: NA

CDR3nt: TGCAGCGTTGAACCTAGCACAGATACGCAGTATTTT
CDR3aa: CSVEPSTDTQYF
abundance: NA
v_gene: TRBV29-1
j_gene: TRBJ2-3
d_gene: NA

CDR3nt: TGTGCCAGCGGCAAGTGGGCTGGGGAGCTGTTTTTT
CDR3aa: CASGKWAGELFF
abundance: once
v_gene: TRBV27
j_gene: TRBJ2-2
d_gene: NA

CDR3nt: TGTGCCAGCAGTGAAACGTTAGCGAGAACCCCCGAGCAGTACTTC
CDR3aa: CASSETLARTPEQYF
abundance: NA
v_gene: TRBV6-1
j_gene: TRBJ2-7
d_gene: NA

CDR3nt: TGTGCCAGCAGCCTGATGACAGGGGCCAATCAGCCCCAGCATTTT
CDR3aa: CASSLMTGANQPQHF
abundance: few
v_gene: TRBV7-6
j_gene: TRBJ1-5
d_gene: TRBD1

CDR3nt: TGTGCCAGCAGCTCCGGGACAGGGGGCGTAAGTACTGAAGCTTTCTTT
CDR3aa: CASSSGTGGVSTEAFF
abundance: NA
v_gene: TRBV5-6
j_gene: TRBJ1-1
d_gene: TRBD1